One and the same sample provided the 25 T cell receptor beta chains below, sequenced in a study of blood T cell repertoires in COVID-19. Only in-frame clones appear in the TCRdb table, and some are missing; sequencing was by immunoSEQ multiplex PCR. The sample has approximately 250,000 clones; around 80% are singletons. Input material: PBMCs or T cells enriched from blood (not recorded which). The receptors here all came from a man aged 35 to 55 who had recovered from COVID-19.

There are a few counts of this clone. The chain recombines TRBV2 with TRBJ1-6, with 7 nucleotides matching TRBD1. With 3 bases clipped from V and 9 bases from J, the junction kept 8 bases outside the gene matches. The CDR3 length is 15 residues. The V gene's germline CDR1 is SNHLY and CDR2 FYNNEI. The CDR3 DNA follows: TGTGCCAGCAGTGAGTTCACAGGGGTTGGTTCACCCCTCCACTTT. Its protein product is CASSEFTGVGSPLHF.

The sample holds many counts of this clone. This chain joins TRBV7-6 and TRBJ1-2; the match to TRBD1 covers 8 bases. This CDR3 comprises 14 residues. CDR1 is SGHVS, CDR2 FNYEAQ, per germline. With V trimmed by 5 bases and J by 6 bases, 8 bases remained unmatched. The CDR3 DNA is TGTGCCAGCAGCCGAACCGGACAGGGAGATGGCTACACCTTC. This encodes CASSRTGQGDGYTF. Full variable domain (remainder filled in from reference TRBV7-6 and TRBJ1-2): GAGVSQSPRYKVTKRGQDVALRCDPISGHVSLYWYRQALGQGPEFLTYFNYEAQQDKSGLPNDRFSAERPEGSISTLTIQRTEQRDSAMYRCASSRTGQGDGYTFGSGTRLTVV.

Worth noting for this clone: The sample contains more than one DNA sequence encoding this CDR3. This chain uses TRBV3-1 (or the pseudogene TRBV3-2) with TRBJ1-2; 8 bases agree with TRBD1. This CDR3 spans 14 amino acids. V lost 4 bases and J lost 5; bases outside the gene matches: 6. Germline V gene lookup returns CDR1 LGHDT and CDR2 YNNKEL (reference sequence). The CDR3 nucleotides are TGTGCCAGCAGCCCTGGACAGGGCCAATATGGCTACACCTTC. Translated: CASSPGQGQYGYTF.

The genes are TRBV5-1 and TRBJ2-2; TRBD2 matches at 7 bases. Trimming at V came to 3 bases and at J to 6 bases, leaving 2 bases not matched to a gene. Per germline, CDR1 SGHRS and CDR2 YFSETQ. This CDR3 region has 13 residues. The CDR3 sequence is CASSWGGAGELFF. In DNA, the CDR3 is TGCGCCAGCAGCTGGGGGGGAGCCGGGGAGCTGTTTTTT.

This clone has more than one count but fewer than ten. The rearrangement links TRBV25-1 to TRBJ1-3; D call uncertain. In germline, CDR1 is MGHDK, CDR2 SYGVNS. Trimming pared 3 bases from V and 0 bases from J, leaving 15 bases between. The CDR3 is made up of 17 amino acids. Here the CDR3 DNA reads TGTGCCAGCAGTGACCTCCCGGGAGGCCGCTCTGGAAACACCATATATTTT. It yields the protein CASSDLPGGRSGNTIYF.

This rearrangement joins TRBV21-1 to TRBJ2-1; TRBD2 is the table's D call, not checked against the DNA. TRBV21-1 is shown as a pseudogene. CDR3 length: 18 amino acids. The CDR3 here is CASILPWPLAGGPGEQFF. The CDR3 DNA follows: TGTGCCAGCATCCTCCCGTGGCCCTTAGCGGGGGGGCCCGGTGAGCAGTTCTTC.

The V and J genes are TRBV9 and TRBJ2-7; TRBD1 aligns across 9 bases. The length of the CDR3 is 15 residues. In germline, CDR1 is SGDLS, CDR2 YYNGEE. After removal of 4 bases from V and 3 bases from J, the junction contained 8 bases not matched to a gene. CDR3 amino acids: CASSSGQGNYYEQYF. The CDR3 region has the DNA TGTGCCAGCAGCAGTGGACAGGGGAATTACTACGAGCAGTACTTC.

The rearrangement uses TRBV24-1 and TRBJ2-1; no reliable D call. The CDR3 has 13 residues. Trimming left V 3 bases short and J 4 bases short, with 6 bases between. CDR1 and CDR2 (germline): KGHDR, SFDVKD. This chain's CDR3 is CATSDVRYNEQFF. The CDR3 nucleotides are TGTGCCACCAGTGATGTGCGTTACAATGAGCAGTTCTTC.

V gene TRBV5-4 combines with J gene TRBJ1-3; D not resolved. Trimming cost V 4 bases and J 0 bases, with 5 bases left between them. Germline V gene sequence: CDR1 SGHNT, CDR2 YYREEE (reference sequence). This CDR3 region has 13 residues. CDR3 region: CASSHSSGNTIYF. Written as DNA, the CDR3 is TGTGCCAGCAGCCACAGCTCTGGAAACACCATATATTTT. Full variable domain (rest looked up from reference TRBV5-4 and TRBJ1-3): ETGVTQSPTHLIKTRGQQVTLRCSSQSGHNTVSWYQQALGQGPQFIFQYYREEENGRGNFPPRFSGLQFPNYSSELNVNALELDDSALYLCASSHSSGNTIYFGEGSWLTVV.

A single count supports this clone. The chain recombines TRBV5-1 with TRBJ2-2, with TRBD1 matching 7 bases. Germline V gene sequence: CDR1 SGHRS, CDR2 YFSETQ. The junction had 3 bases not matched to a gene; V was cut back by 4 bases and J by 3 bases. This CDR3 comprises 14 residues. CDR3 amino acids: CASSLGQYTGELFF. The CDR3 DNA reads TGCGCCAGCAGCCTGGGACAGTACACCGGGGAGCTGTTTTTT.

The gene calls are TRBV4-3 and TRBJ2-7; 7 nucleotides match TRBD2. V was pared by 3 bases and J by 5 bases, with 13 bases of the junction left unmatched. Germline assignment: CDR1 LGHNA and CDR2 YSLEER. This CDR3 comprises 16 residues. The CDR3: CASSHPPGGGPNEQYF. The CDR3 DNA follows: TGCGCCAGCAGCCACCCGCCCGGCGGGGGACCTAACGAGCAGTACTTC.

This chain connects TRBV27 to TRBJ1-3; 9 nucleotides agree with TRBD1. Losses at the gene ends were 4 bases for V and 2 bases for J; bases not matched to a gene: 0. The CDR3 contains 14 residues. Germline CDR1 reads MNHEY; CDR2 reads SMNVEV (reference sequence). In DNA, the CDR3 is TGTGCCAGCAGTTGGGACAGGGCTGGAAACACCATATATTTT. This sequence encodes CASSWDRAGNTIYF.

The CDR3 region has the DNA TGTGCCAGCAGCGCACACAGGGGCAAAGAGCTGTTTTTT. It codes for CASSAHRGKELFF. This rearrangement joins TRBV9 to TRBJ1-4, with 7 positions matching TRBD1. The ends lost 3 bases at V and 14 bases at J; junction bases unmatched: 10. Germline CDR1 is SGDLS and CDR2 is YYNGEE. The CDR3 totals 13 residues.

V gene TRBV6-2 or TRBV6-3 combines with J gene TRBJ2-7; 7 positions agree with TRBD2. Trimming removed 0 bases from V and 5 bases from J; junction bases left unmatched: 10. The CDR3 contains 16 residues. CDR1 and CDR2 (germline): MNHEY, SVGEGT. The CDR3 coding sequence is TGTGCCAGCAGTTACTCGTGGACTAGAACGGTCCACGAGCAGTACTTC. This gives the protein CASSYSWTRTVHEQYF.

The chain recombines TRBV19 with TRBJ1-1; 10 bases line up with TRBD1. V gave up 7 bases and J gave up 4 bases; unmatched junction bases: 6. The CDR3 sequence is 14 residues long. Germline assignment: CDR1 LNHDA and CDR2 SQIVND (reference sequence). CDR3 region: CASTPRTGGTEAFF. The CDR3 nucleotides are TGTGCCAGTACCCCGCGGACAGGGGGCACTGAAGCTTTCTTT. The full variable domain, rest sourced from reference TRBV19 and TRBJ1-1, is DGGITQSPKYLFRKEGQNVTLSCEQNLNHDAMYWYRQDPGQGLRLIYYSQIVNDFQKGDIAEGYSVSREKKESFPLTVTSAQKNPTAFYLCASTPRTGGTEAFFGQGTRLTVV.

This chain uses TRBV14 with TRBJ2-1, with 11 bases lining up with TRBD2. This CDR3 is built from 15 residues. Germline lookup yields CDR1 SGHDN and CDR2 FVKESK. Trimming took 4 bases from V and 7 from J; bases not matched to a gene: 6. The DNA of the CDR3 is TGTGCCAGCAGCCCCTTAGCGGGGGGGCCGAATGAGCAGTTCTTC. Residues: CASSPLAGGPNEQFF.

The chain carries TRBV5-6 and TRBJ2-1, with 8 bases that match TRBD1. Germline-derived CDR1 and CDR2 are SGHDT and YYEEEE. The V segment lost 4 bases and the J segment 0 bases; nucleotides outside the gene matches: 3. The CDR3 consists of 15 residues. The DNA for the CDR3 is TGTGCCAGCAGCCTAGGACAGGGCTCCTACAATGAGCAGTTCTTC. Protein product: CASSLGQGSYNEQFF.

The J gene is TRBJ2-1, the V gene TRBV6-5; TRBD2 is a possible D gene (6 bases). The CDR3 has 14 amino acids. Between the trimmed V and J ends, which lost 0 bases and 7 bases, there was a span of 10 bases. CDR1 is MNHEY and CDR2 is SVGAGI in the germline V gene. The CDR3 DNA follows: TGTGCCAGCAGTTACTCCGGGGGATGGAATGAGCAGTTCTTC. Translating gives CASSYSGGWNEQFF.

This chain uses TRBV2 with TRBJ2-1, with D possibly being TRBD1 (6 bases). V gave up 7 bases and J gave up 10 bases, with 14 bases separating them. The germline CDR1 and CDR2 sequences are SNHLY and FYNNEI. The CDR3 contains 12 residues. In DNA form, the CDR3 reads TGTGCCAGCACAAGTCCCAGGGGCGAGCAGTTCTTC. Translation: CASTSPRGEQFF.

V gene TRBV19 combines with J gene TRBJ2-7, with D possibly matching TRBD1 (6 bases). Per germline, CDR1 LNHDA and CDR2 SQIVND (reference sequence). CDR3 size: 14 residues. V shed 5 bases and J shed 2 bases, with 13 bases lying between them. The CDR3 reads CASSGRQEPYEQYF. The CDR3 DNA reads as TGTGCCAGTAGTGGAAGACAGGAACCCTACGAGCAGTACTTC.

The rearrangement joins TRBV7-2 to TRBJ2-7; D is possibly TRBD2 (7 bases). CDR3 length equals 13 residues. Trimming cost V 4 bases and J 9 bases, with 16 bases left between them. Per the germline V gene, CDR1 is SGHTA and CDR2 is FQGNSA. CDR3 coding DNA: TGTGCCAGCAGCTCGGGGGGCAAACGCGGGCAGTACTTC. Translated: CASSSGGKRGQYF.

This clone was seen only a few times. The chain joins TRBV25-1 to TRBJ2-1; D may be TRBD1 (5 bases). The V gene lost 4 bases and the J gene lost 6 bases, with 16 bases spanning the gap. The CDR3 runs 15 residues. Looked up from germline, CDR1 is MGHDK and CDR2 is SYGVNS. CDR3 in amino acids: CASSVPAGWGNEQFF. CDR3 nucleotides: TGTGCCAGCAGTGTTCCCGCAGGGTGGGGCAATGAGCAGTTCTTC.

The chain has TRBV30 and TRBJ1-2; 9 bases align to TRBD1. V gave up 5 bases and J gave up 2 bases; unmatched junction bases: 3. Germline V CDR1 and CDR2: GTSNPN, SVGIG (reference sequence). The CDR3 is made up of 13 amino acids. The CDR3 is CAWGTGKNYGYTF. CDR3 nucleotide sequence: TGTGCCTGGGGGACAGGGAAAAACTATGGCTACACCTTC.

CDR3 region: CASSLSYRNEKLFF. CDR3 sequence (DNA): TGTGCCAGCAGCTTGAGTTATAGAAATGAAAAACTGTTTTTT. This chain connects TRBV5-6 to TRBJ1-4; D gene unclear. Germline V gene lookup returns CDR1 SGHDT and CDR2 YYEEEE. CDR3 size: 14 residues. Trimming took 1 base from V and 5 from J, leaving 9 bases between them. The full variable domain, its missing parts supplied by reference TRBV5-6 and TRBJ1-4, is DAGVTQSPTHLIKTRGQQVTLRCSPKSGHDTVSWYQQALGQGPQFIFQYYEEEERQRGNFPDRFSGHQFPNYSSELNVNALLLGDSALYLCASSLSYRNEKLFFGSGTQLSVL.

This chain connects TRBV5-5 to TRBJ2-5; 8 nucleotides align to TRBD2. Trimming removed 5 bases from V and 5 bases from J; junction bases left unmatched: 8. The germline CDR1 and CDR2 sequences are SGHKS and YYEKEE (reference sequence). This CDR3 contains 14 residues. CDR3 in DNA: TGTGCCAGCAGAAACAGCGGGGGCGGTGAGACCCAGTACTTC. Translated: CASRNSGGGETQYF.